This TCR beta chain was observed in a study of CD8 T cells in ankylosing spondylitis. The study's findings and limits: The clones that were linked to disease were reported to be significantly enriched in matched synovial fluid samples from ankylosing spondylitis patients. Ankylosing spondylitis blood appeared to be characterized by a TCR beta motif of eight highly homologous variants. Disease-linked clones, CD8+, were relatively rare in peripheral blood. Earlier reports found some motif variants in synovial fluid and blood in reactive arthritis.

TCRdb redid the calling of the 5' RACE reads with MiXCR, one entry per CDR3 protein. Seen here are 200,000 to 300,000 distinct CDR3 sequences, roughly a quarter observed once, and the top ten hold approximately 0.61%. As regards this clonotype: Its antigen is undetermined.

Germline V lookup: CDR1 WNHNN, CDR2 SYGVQD (reference sequence). V lost 3 bases, J lost 1 base, and 6 bases lay in between. This CDR3 comprises 14 residues. Sequencing was carried out using blood, either unsorted or a sorted T cell fraction (not recorded which). The chain is built from TRBV10-1 and TRBJ2-2; D unclear. This receptor was taken from a male donor with ankylosing spondylitis or in good health (not recorded which). The CDR3 DNA reads TGCGCCAGCAGTGATGAAGGGAACACCGGGGAGCTGTTTTTT. Its protein product is CASSDEGNTGELFF.